This TCR beta chain was recorded in a study of control samples from healthy donors and cancer patients. CDR1 is SGDLS and CDR2 is YYNGEE in the germline V gene. V lost 2 bases, J lost 5 bases, and 4 bases stayed unmatched. The CDR3 is 14 residues long. Some clones are missing from TCRdb's copy, which holds only in-frame ones; the method was immunoSEQ multiplex PCR. Of roughly 80,000 clones in the sample, roughly 89% were seen once. The sequenced sample consisted of PBMCs. This chain links TRBV9 with TRBJ2-1; the match to TRBD1 covers 7 bases. This receptor was identified in a woman in her sixties with head and neck cancer. The CDR3 here is CASSVRDRNNEQFF. Here the CDR3 DNA reads TGTGCCAGCAGCGTCCGGGACAGAAACAATGAGCAGTTCTTC.